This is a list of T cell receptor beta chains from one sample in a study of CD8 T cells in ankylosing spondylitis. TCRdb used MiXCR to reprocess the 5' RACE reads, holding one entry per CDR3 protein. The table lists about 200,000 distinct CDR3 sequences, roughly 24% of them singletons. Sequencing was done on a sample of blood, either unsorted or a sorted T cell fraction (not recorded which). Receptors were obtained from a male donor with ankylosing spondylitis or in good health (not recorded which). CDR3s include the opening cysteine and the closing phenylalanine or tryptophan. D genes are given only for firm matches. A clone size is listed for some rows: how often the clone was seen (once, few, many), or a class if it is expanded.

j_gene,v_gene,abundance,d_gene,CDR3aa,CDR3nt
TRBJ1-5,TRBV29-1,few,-,CSVKGSNQPQHF,TGCAGCGTTAAAGGGAGCAATCAGCCCCAGCATTTT
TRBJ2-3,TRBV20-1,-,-,CSARVGGLSTDTQYF,TGCAGTGCTAGAGTAGGTGGACTCAGCACAGATACGCAGTATTTT
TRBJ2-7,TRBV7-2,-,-,CASSLETGSGFEQYF,TGTGCCAGCAGCTTAGAGACGGGTTCCGGTTTCGAGCAGTACTTC
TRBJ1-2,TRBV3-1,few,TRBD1,CASSPTGQGHYGYTF,TGTGCCAGCAGCCCAACCGGACAGGGTCACTATGGCTACACCTTC
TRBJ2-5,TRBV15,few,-,CATSRDRVGQETQYF,TGTGCCACCAGCAGAGATCGGGTGGGGCAAGAGACCCAGTACTTC
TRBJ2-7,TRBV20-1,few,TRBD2,CSGVAGGPEQYF,TGCAGTGGGGTAGCGGGAGGGCCCGAGCAGTACTTC
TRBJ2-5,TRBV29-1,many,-,CSVGSRAGAETQYF,TGCAGCGTTGGCAGTCGGGCGGGTGCGGAGACCCAGTACTTC
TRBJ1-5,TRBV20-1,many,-,CSASSLGGRTPLAQPQHF,TGCAGTGCTAGTTCTCTGGGGGGCAGAACCCCTCTCGCGCAGCCCCAGCATTTT
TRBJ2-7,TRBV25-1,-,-,CASSDPSRGAYEQYF,TGTGCCAGCAGTGACCCAAGTAGGGGGGCCTACGAGCAGTACTTC
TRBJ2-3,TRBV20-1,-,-,CSARPGRGDGTDTQYF,TGCAGTGCTCGCCCGGGGAGGGGGGACGGCACAGATACGCAGTATTTT
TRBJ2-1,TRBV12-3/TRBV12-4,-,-,CASSKGDEQFF,TGTGCCAGCAGCAAGGGAGATGAGCAGTTCTTC
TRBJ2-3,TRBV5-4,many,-,CASSLDALRRDTQYF,TGTGCCAGCAGCTTGGACGCTTTGCGTAGAGATACGCAGTATTTT
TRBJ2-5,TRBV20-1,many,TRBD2,CSARSSRTSGRETQYF,TGCAGTGCTAGGAGTTCGCGGACTAGCGGGAGGGAGACCCAGTACTTC
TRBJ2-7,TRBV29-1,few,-,CTLSRCYEQYF,TGCACCCTATCCAGGTGCTACGAGCAGTACTTC
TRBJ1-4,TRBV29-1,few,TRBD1,CSGLRDRAEKLFF,TGCAGCGGCCTCCGGGACAGGGCTGAAAAACTGTTTTTT
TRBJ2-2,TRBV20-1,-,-,CSAMPPQGAGELFF,TGCAGTGCCATGCCCCCACAGGGCGCCGGGGAGCTGTTTTTT
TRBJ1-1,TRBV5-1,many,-,CASSHTMNTEAFF,TGCGCCAGCTCCCACACTATGAACACTGAAGCTTTCTTT
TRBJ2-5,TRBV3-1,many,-,CASSQEMALWYF,TGTGCCAGCAGCCAAGAGATGGCGCTTTGGTACTTC
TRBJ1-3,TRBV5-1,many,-,CASSRDFSGNTIYF,TGCGCCAGCAGCCGGGACTTCTCTGGAAACACCATATATTTT
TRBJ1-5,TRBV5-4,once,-,CASSLHGSNGPQHF,TGTGCCAGCAGCTTACACGGATCCAATGGGCCCCAGCATTTT
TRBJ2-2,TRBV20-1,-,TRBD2,CSARAGGKAGELFF,TGCAGTGCTAGAGCGGGAGGGAAAGCCGGGGAGCTGTTTTTT
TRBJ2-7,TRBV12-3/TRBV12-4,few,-,CASSLAYRAYEQYF,TGTGCCAGCAGTTTAGCTTACAGAGCCTACGAGCAGTACTTC
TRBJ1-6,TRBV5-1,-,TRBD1,CASSFKGAENSPLHF,TGCGCCAGCAGCTTTAAGGGGGCGGAAAATTCACCCCTCCACTTT
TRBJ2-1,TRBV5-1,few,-,CASSYDDNEQFF,TGCGCCAGCAGCTACGACGACAATGAGCAGTTCTTC
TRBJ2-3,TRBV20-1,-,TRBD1,CSASGGQGPTDTQYF,TGCAGTGCTAGTGGGGGACAGGGACCCACAGATACGCAGTATTTT
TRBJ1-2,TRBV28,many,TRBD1,CASTPGQGRRGYTF,TGTGCCAGCACCCCTGGACAGGGGAGGCGAGGCTACACCTTC
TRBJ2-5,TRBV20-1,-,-,CSARLWDQETQYF,TGCAGTGCTAGATTGTGGGATCAAGAGACCCAGTACTTC
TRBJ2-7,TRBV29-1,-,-,CSVASGDEQYF,TGCAGCGTTGCATCTGGGGACGAGCAGTACTTC
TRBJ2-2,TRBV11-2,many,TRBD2,CASTPRASGSMNGELFF,TGTGCCAGTACCCCGCGGGCTAGCGGGAGTATGAACGGGGAGCTGTTTTTT
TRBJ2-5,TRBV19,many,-,CASSQGAGRIKYF,TGTGCCAGTAGTCAAGGGGCGGGAAGGATAAAGTACTTC
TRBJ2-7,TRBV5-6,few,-,CASSFRDREYF,TGTGCCAGCAGCTTCCGGGACCGAGAGTACTTC
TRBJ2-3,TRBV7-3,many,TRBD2,CASSRGGLAGPDTQYF,TGTGCCAGCAGCCGAGGGGGACTAGCGGGACCAGATACGCAGTATTTT
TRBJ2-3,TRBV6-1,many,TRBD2,CASSPLAGSSTDTQYF,TGTGCCAGCAGTCCACTAGCGGGGTCTAGCACAGATACGCAGTATTTT
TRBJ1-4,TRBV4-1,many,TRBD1,CASRRSRGGTNEKLFF,TGCGCCAGCAGGCGCAGCAGGGGGGGAACTAATGAAAAACTGTTTTTT
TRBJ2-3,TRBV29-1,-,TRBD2,CSVKRGLAGVADTQYF,TGCAGCGTTAAGAGGGGGCTAGCGGGAGTGGCAGATACGCAGTATTTT
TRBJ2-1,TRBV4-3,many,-,CASSQGHTSYNEQFF,TGCGCCAGCAGCCAGGGACATACCTCCTACAATGAGCAGTTCTTC
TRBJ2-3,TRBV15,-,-,CATSRDGSTQYF,TGTGCCACCAGCAGAGATGGGAGTACGCAGTATTTT
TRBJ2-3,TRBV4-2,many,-,CASSQPGDGTDTQYF,TGTGCCAGCAGCCAACCGGGAGACGGCACAGATACGCAGTATTTT
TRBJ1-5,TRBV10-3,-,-,CAISESSISTADQPQHF,TGTGCCATCAGTGAGTCGTCAATTAGCACAGCTGATCAGCCCCAGCATTTT
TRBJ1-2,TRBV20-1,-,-,CSASHRAGGYTF,TGCAGTGCTAGCCACAGGGCGGGTGGCTACACCTTC
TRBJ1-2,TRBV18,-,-,CASSPLSATLEGYTF,TGTGCCAGCTCACCACTATCGGCCACCTTGGAGGGCTACACCTTC